The clone carrying this T cell receptor (beta chain) turned up a few times. Its antigen remains unknown. This record comes from a study of blood T cells in healthy people across ages. At the level of the study: About one barcoded beta molecule was captured per two T cells (by template switching). Points from the study as a whole: CMV infection status of these donors was not known. Getting older went along with TCR beta diversity per million T cells dropping roughly linearly.

Trimming cost V 5 bases and J 4 bases, with 9 bases left between them. This CDR3 has 13 amino acids. The germline CDR1 and CDR2 sequences are KGHDR and SFDVKD. A second PCR of about 6 to 12 cycles used a sample-barcoded 5' primer and a J-beta primer mix. Every single cDNA molecule received a tag from a template-switch adaptor with 12 random nucleotides. In TCRdb, the 5' RACE reads were re-called with MiXCR into one record per CDR3 protein. Among 710,000 or so distinct CDR3 sequences listed, 22% were seen once. The TCR originated in a man aged 65-85 years in good health. J is TRBJ2-3 and V is TRBV24-1, with D hard to call. Sequences were obtained from blood. CDR3 in DNA: TGTGCCACCAGTGGGGCCATCTCAGATACGCAGTATTTT. This gives the protein CATSGAISDTQYF.